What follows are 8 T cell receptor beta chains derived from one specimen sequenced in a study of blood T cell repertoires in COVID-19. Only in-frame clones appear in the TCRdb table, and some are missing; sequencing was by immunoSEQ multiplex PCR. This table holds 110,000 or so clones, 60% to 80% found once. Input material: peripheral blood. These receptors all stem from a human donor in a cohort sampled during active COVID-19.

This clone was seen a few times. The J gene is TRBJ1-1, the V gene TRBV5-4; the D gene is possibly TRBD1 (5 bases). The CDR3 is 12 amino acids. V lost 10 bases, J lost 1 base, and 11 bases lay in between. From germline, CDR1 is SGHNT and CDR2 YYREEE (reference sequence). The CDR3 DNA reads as TGTGCCGGGGGGACCGAGAACACTGAAGCTTTCTTT. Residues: CAGGTENTEAFF.

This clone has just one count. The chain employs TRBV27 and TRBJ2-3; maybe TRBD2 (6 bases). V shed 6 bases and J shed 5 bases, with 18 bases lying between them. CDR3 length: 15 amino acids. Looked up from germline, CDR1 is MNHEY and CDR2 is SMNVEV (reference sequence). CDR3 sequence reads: CASSQTGLNVDTQYF. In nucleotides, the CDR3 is TGTGCCAGCAGCCAAACGGGACTCAACGTAGATACGCAGTATTTT.

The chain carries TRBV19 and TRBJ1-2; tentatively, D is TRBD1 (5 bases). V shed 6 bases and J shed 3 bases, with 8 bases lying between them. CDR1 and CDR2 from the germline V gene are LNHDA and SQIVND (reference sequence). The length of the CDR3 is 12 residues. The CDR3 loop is CASRVGDYGYTF. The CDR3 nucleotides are TGTGCCAGTAGAGTAGGGGACTATGGCTACACCTTC.

CDR3 region: CASSPGESYEQYF. The CDR3 coding sequence is TGTGCCAGCTCCCCCGGTGAATCCTACGAGCAGTACTTC. The chain combines TRBV12-3 or TRBV12-4 with TRBJ2-7; no reliable D call. Between the trimmed V and J ends, which lost 8 bases and 1 base, there was a span of 12 bases. The CDR3 covers 13 residues.

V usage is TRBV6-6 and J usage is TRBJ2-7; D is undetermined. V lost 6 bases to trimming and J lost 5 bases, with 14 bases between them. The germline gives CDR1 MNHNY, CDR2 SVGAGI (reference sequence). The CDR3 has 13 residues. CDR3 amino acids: CASSLAPQDEQYF. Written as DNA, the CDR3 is TGTGCCAGCAGCCTGGCACCTCAGGACGAGCAGTACTTC.

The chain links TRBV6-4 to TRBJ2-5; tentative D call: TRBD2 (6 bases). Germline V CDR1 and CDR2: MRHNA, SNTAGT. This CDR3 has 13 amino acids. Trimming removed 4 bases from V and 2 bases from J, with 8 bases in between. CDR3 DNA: TGTGCCAGCAGTGCGGACTATCAAGAGACCCAGTACTTC. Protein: CASSADYQETQYF.

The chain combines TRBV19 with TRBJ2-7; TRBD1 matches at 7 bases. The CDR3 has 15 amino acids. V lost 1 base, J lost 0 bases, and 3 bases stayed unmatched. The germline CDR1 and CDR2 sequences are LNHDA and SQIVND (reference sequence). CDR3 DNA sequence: TGTGCCAGTAGTATAGGACAGGGATTCTCCTACGAGCAGTACTTC. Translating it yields CASSIGQGFSYEQYF.

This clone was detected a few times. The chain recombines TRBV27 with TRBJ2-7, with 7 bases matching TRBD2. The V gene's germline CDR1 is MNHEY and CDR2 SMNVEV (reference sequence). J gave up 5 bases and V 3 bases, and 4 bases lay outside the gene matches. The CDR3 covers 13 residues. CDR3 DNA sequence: TGTGCCAGCAGTTTGAGCGGGGTGGACGAGCAGTACTTC. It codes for CASSLSGVDEQYF.